The 18 T cell receptor beta chains below were found in one sample sequenced in a study of OX40 agonist ivuxolimab in advanced cancers. The assay was immunoSEQ multiplex PCR, and TCRdb's table has in-frame clones only and misses some. The data contain 45,000 to 55,000 clones, approximately 91% of them singletons. The specimen was CD4+ or CD8+ T cells sorted from blood, collected in a trial of the OX40 agonist ivuxolimab. The receptors stem from an adult with an advanced solid tumor such as melanoma, head and neck, liver or kidney cancer.

This clone was counted only a few times. The rearrangement joins TRBV4-2 to TRBJ1-1; weak D call: TRBD1 (5 bases). The CDR3 is made up of 13 amino acids. The germline V gene encodes CDR1 LGHNA and CDR2 YNFKEQ. The ends were cut back, 3 bases at V and 0 bases at J, with 5 bases in the middle. DNA for the CDR3: TGTGCCAGCAGCCAGGGGGTGAACACTGAAGCTTTCTTT. Amino acids: CASSQGVNTEAFF.

The J gene is TRBJ2-3, the V gene TRBV14; D uncertain. V gave up 1 base and J gave up 4 bases, with 9 bases separating them. The CDR3 length is 14 residues. From germline, CDR1 is SGHDN and CDR2 FVKESK. CDR3 bases: TGTGCCAGCAGCCAAGTCCGGTTCGCAGATACGCAGTATTTT. Translated, it gives CASSQVRFADTQYF.

The V and J genes are TRBV2 and TRBJ2-1; D may be TRBD2 (6 bases). Trimming removed 5 bases from V and 1 base from J, with 12 bases in between. Per germline, CDR1 SNHLY and CDR2 FYNNEI. The CDR3 length is 15 residues. CDR3 in DNA: TGTGCCAGCAGTTCAGGGAGGAGGTCCTACAATGAGCAGTTCTTC. As protein: CASSSGRRSYNEQFF.

This sequence joins TRBV14 and TRBJ2-7; possibly TRBD1 for D (6 bases). Trimming left V 3 bases short and J 2 bases short, with 11 bases between. The germline CDR1 and CDR2 sequences are SGHDN and FVKESK. This CDR3 spans 14 amino acids. The CDR3 sequence is CASSHFTGTYEQYF. Here the CDR3 DNA reads TGTGCCAGCAGCCACTTCACAGGGACCTACGAGCAGTACTTC.

As to this clone: Distinct nucleotide sequences in the sample also encode this CDR3. The chain recombines TRBV19 with TRBJ2-7; no clear D. This CDR3 is built from 13 residues. The V end was cut by 1 base, the J end by 2 bases, with 6 bases between. CDR1 is LNHDA and CDR2 is SQIVND in the germline V gene (reference sequence). CDR3 nucleotide sequence: TGTGCCAGTAGTATAGGAACAGCCTACGAGCAGTACTTC. Protein product: CASSIGTAYEQYF. Combining the CDR3 with reference TRBV19 and TRBJ2-7 gives the whole variable domain DGGITQSPKYLFRKEGQNVTLSCEQNLNHDAMYWYRQDPGQGLRLIYYSQIVNDFQKGDIAEGYSVSREKKESFPLTVTSAQKNPTAFYLCASSIGTAYEQYFGPGTRLTVT.

V usage is TRBV19 and J usage is TRBJ1-1; TRBD1 matches 7 bases. CDR3 size: 14 residues. CDR1 is LNHDA, CDR2 SQIVND, per germline (reference sequence). Trimming removed 7 bases from V and 6 bases from J; junction bases left unmatched: 11. CDR3 bases: TGTGCCAGTATTCAAGCCGGGACAGCGCCTGAAGCTTTCTTT. Amino acids: CASIQAGTAPEAFF. Looking up the rest from reference TRBV19 and TRBJ1-1 gives the full variable domain: DGGITQSPKYLFRKEGQNVTLSCEQNLNHDAMYWYRQDPGQGLRLIYYSQIVNDFQKGDIAEGYSVSREKKESFPLTVTSAQKNPTAFYLCASIQAGTAPEAFFGQGTRLTVV.

This clone was detected a few times. V is TRBV6-1 and J is TRBJ2-7; TRBD1 matches at 12 bases. Trimming at V came to 6 bases and at J to 3 bases, leaving 3 bases not matched to a gene. CDR3 length: 14 amino acids. Germline V CDR1 and CDR2: MNHNS, SASEGT. The CDR3 DNA sequence: TGTGCCAGCAGGGGACAGGGGGCCAACTACGAGCAGTACTTC. This encodes CASRGQGANYEQYF.

This rearrangement joins TRBV6-1 to TRBJ2-7; 8 bases align to TRBD1. The germline V gene has CDR1 MNHNS and CDR2 SASEGT. This CDR3 spans 15 amino acids. With V trimmed by 6 bases and J by 0 bases, 7 bases remained unmatched. CDR3 bases: TGTGCCAGCAGCCCCAGGACAGGGCGCTCCTACGAGCAGTACTTC. It yields the protein CASSPRTGRSYEQYF.

The rearrangement links TRBV9 to TRBJ1-1; 9 bases are a match to TRBD1. V lost 4 bases, J lost 0 bases, and 4 bases stayed unmatched. CDR3 length: 15 residues. Germline V lookup: CDR1 SGDLS, CDR2 YYNGEE. The CDR3 protein is CASSPGTGMNTEAFF. The CDR3 nucleotides are TGTGCCAGCAGCCCCGGGACAGGGATGAACACTGAAGCTTTCTTT.

This chain links TRBV2 with TRBJ2-1, with unresolved D. Trimming cost V 1 base and J 0 bases, with 7 bases left between them. Germline V gene data show CDR1 as SNHLY and CDR2 as FYNNEI. CDR3 length equals 15 residues. The CDR3: CASSEVTTSYNEQFF. The CDR3 nucleotides are TGTGCCAGCAGTGAAGTCACTACCTCCTACAATGAGCAGTTCTTC. Full variable domain (outside the CDR3, taken from reference TRBV2 and TRBJ2-1): EPEVTQTPSHQVTQMGQEVILRCVPISNHLYFYWYRQILGQKVEFLVSFYNNEISEKSEIFDDQFSVERPDGSNFTLKIRSTKLEDSAMYFCASSEVTTSYNEQFFGPGTRLTVL.

This sequence joins TRBV15 and TRBJ2-2; unclear D gene. Germline V gene sequence: CDR1 LNHNV, CDR2 YYDKDF (reference sequence). V was trimmed by 4 bases and J by 2 bases, leaving 8 bases between them. The CDR3 runs 14 residues. CDR3 DNA sequence: TGTGCCACCAGCATTCTCGGAAACACCGGGGAGCTGTTTTTT. Amino acid sequence: CATSILGNTGELFF. Looking up the rest from reference TRBV15 and TRBJ2-2 gives the full variable domain: DAMVIQNPRYQVTQFGKPVTLSCSQTLNHNVMYWYQQKSSQAPKLLFHYYDKDFNNEADTPDNFQSRRPNTSFCFLDIRSPGLGDTAMYLCATSILGNTGELFFGEGSRLTVL.

The gene calls are TRBV28 and TRBJ1-5; D remains ambiguous. V lost 5 bases and J lost 11, with 16 bases in between. Per the germline V gene, CDR1 is MDHEN and CDR2 is SYDVKM. The CDR3 runs to 13 residues. The CDR3, as DNA: TGTGCCAGCAGTCCTCCGATTATCATGTCCCAGCATTTT. It codes for CASSPPIIMSQHF.

The V and J genes are TRBV25-1 and TRBJ1-2; tentatively, D is TRBD1 (6 bases). The CDR3 length is 13 residues. Between the trimmed V and J ends, which lost 11 bases and 4 bases, there was a span of 17 bases. Germline lookup yields CDR1 MGHDK and CDR2 SYGVNS. CDR3 amino acids: CAARGASLYGYTF. The CDR3 DNA reads TGTGCCGCGCGGGGGGCGTCCCTCTATGGCTACACCTTC.

V is TRBV27 and J is TRBJ1-2, with D tentatively TRBD1 (5 bases). Germline loops: CDR1 MNHEY, CDR2 SMNVEV (reference sequence). The CDR3 length is 14 residues. The V end lost 6 bases, the J end lost 6 bases, and 17 bases lay between the germline ends. The chain's CDR3 is CASSIHRQTDGYTF. As DNA, the CDR3 is TGTGCCAGCAGCATTCACCGACAGACGGATGGCTACACCTTC.

The CDR3 protein is CASSLGLNTEAFF. The CDR3 DNA reads TGTGCCAGCAGCTTAGGATTGAACACTGAAGCTTTCTTT. The J gene is TRBJ1-1, the V gene TRBV13; D gene uncertain. Germline V gene data show CDR1 as PRHDT and CDR2 as FYEKMQ (reference sequence). V gave up 0 bases and J gave up 0 bases, with 2 bases separating them. The CDR3 contains 13 residues.

The chain combines TRBV7-8 with TRBJ2-2; no reliable D call. Germline CDR1 is SGHVS and CDR2 is FQNEAQ. V was cut by 0 bases and J by 7 bases, with 6 bases left in between. This CDR3 has 13 residues. CDR3 in amino acids: CASSLALDGELFF. In DNA, the CDR3 is TGTGCCAGCAGCTTAGCCTTGGACGGGGAGCTGTTTTTT.

This clone was counted between two and nine times. V is TRBV6-5 and J is TRBJ1-2; D is ambiguous. The length of the CDR3 is 15 residues. V was shortened by 5 bases and J by 4 bases, with 17 bases between the two germline ends. Germline CDR1 is MNHEY and CDR2 is SVGAGI. The CDR3 nucleotides are TGTGCCAGCAGTCCCCCCGGCCGGGTTGGCTATGGCTACACCTTC. Translation gives CASSPPGRVGYGYTF.

The chain uses TRBV28 and TRBJ1-5; D gene ambiguous. Germline CDR1 MDHEN, CDR2 SYDVKM. V gave up 6 bases and J gave up 5 bases, with 11 bases separating them. The CDR3 runs to 13 residues. This CDR3 is CASSPGPHQPQHF. Written as DNA, the CDR3 is TGTGCCAGCAGCCCAGGCCCTCATCAGCCCCAGCATTTT.